The T cell receptor beta chain described here comes from a study of blood T cell repertoires in COVID-19. About the research overall: PBMCs, B-cell-depleted T cells, or T cells were the source of the cDNA or gDNA that made up the material.

Measured with immunoSEQ multiplex PCR; TCRdb has only the in-frame clones, and not every one. The sample yields some 180,000 clones, roughly 80% seen once. CDR1 is GTSNPN and CDR2 is SVGIG in the germline V gene (reference sequence). The ends lost 3 bases at V and 7 bases at J; junction bases unmatched: 5. This CDR3 comprises 13 residues. Participants had their cohort set by participant-reported clinical history. Participants in the exposed group had met a COVID-19 case in the 2 weeks before joining the study. Sequencing input: PBMCs or T cells enriched from blood (not recorded which). This TCR was sampled from a man aged 60-69 years who had been exposed to COVID-19. The rearrangement uses TRBV30 and TRBJ1-5; 8 bases match TRBD1. CDR3 protein: CAWSRGLEQPQHF. The CDR3 bases are TGTGCCTGGAGCAGGGGGCTCGAACAGCCCCAGCATTTT.